This TCR beta chain comes out of a study of OX40 agonist ivuxolimab in advanced cancers. There are 12 residues in the CDR3. V lost 6 bases and J 7 bases, leaving 10 bases between the germline ends. Germline CDR1 and CDR2: SGHTA and FQGTGA. TCRdb keeps only in-frame clones here, not all; method: immunoSEQ multiplex PCR. The sample contains some 70,000 clones, around 83% of which appear only once. There are a few counts of this clone. This sample comprised CD4+ or CD8+ T cells sorted from blood, obtained in a trial of the OX40 agonist ivuxolimab. This TCR was recovered from an adult with an advanced solid tumor such as melanoma, head and neck, liver or kidney cancer. The rearrangement joins TRBV7-3 to TRBJ2-1, with no clear D. CDR3 nucleotide sequence: TGTGCCAGCAGTTACGTGGGGAATGAGCAGTTCTTC. Protein sequence: CASSYVGNEQFF.